These T cell receptor beta chains were read from a single sample in a study of blood T cell repertoires in COVID-19. Profiling relied on immunoSEQ multiplex PCR, and the TCRdb table lists in-frame clones only, not all of them. The sample lists about 170,000 clones, 70% to 90% occurring once. Material: peripheral blood. Source of these receptors: a man in his forties who had recovered from COVID-19. Both conserved end residues are part of each CDR3. D genes are given only for firm matches. Clone size is shown for a subset of rows, as once, few, many or a class of expanded clone.

D	J	V	size	DNA	CDR3
-	TRBJ1-1	TRBV25-1	-	TGTGCCAGCCGAACGGACAGTTATGAAGCTTTCTTT	CASRTDSYEAFF
-	TRBJ2-3	TRBV5-6	-	TGTGCCAGCAGCTTGCGACAGACTAGCACAGATACGCAGTATTTT	CASSLRQTSTDTQYF
TRBD2	TRBJ2-7	TRBV11-1	-	TGTGCCAGCAGTGTTCTAGCGGGGGGATCCTACGAGCAGTACTTC	CASSVLAGGSYEQYF
-	TRBJ2-3	TRBV21-1	-	TGTGCCAGCAGCAAAGATTCCGGGATGACAGATACGCAGTATTTT	CASSKDSGMTDTQYF
TRBD1	TRBJ2-2	TRBV29-1	-	TGCAGCGTTGGTATCGGACAGGGCACCGGGGAGCTGTTTTTT	CSVGIGQGTGELFF
TRBD1	TRBJ1-1	TRBV7-9	-	TGTGCCAGCAGTCCGGACAGGTTGAACACTGAAGCTTTCTTT	CASSPDRLNTEAFF
-	TRBJ2-5	TRBV3-1/TRBV3-2	-	TGTGCCAGCAGCCATAGTATTTCCGGGGGTGAGACCCAGTACTTC	CASSHSISGGETQYF
-	TRBJ2-3	TRBV18	once	TGTGCCAGCTCACCAGAGGGAGATACGCAGTATTTT	CASSPEGDTQYF
-	TRBJ2-3	TRBV28	few	TGTGCCAGCCGACCTTCGGCGGGTACGCAGTATTTT	CASRPSAGTQYF
-	TRBJ1-3	TRBV7-8	-	TGTGCCAGCAGTCTTACAGGCACGGGAGCAAACACCATATATTTT	CASSLTGTGANTIYF
-	TRBJ1-1	TRBV18	once	TGTGCCAGCTCCTCGACAGAGAACACTGAAGCTTTCTTT	CASSSTENTEAFF
-	TRBJ2-2	TRBV21-1	-	TGTGCCAGCAGCAAAGTTCTGCGGGAGGGCCAAAGAAACACCGGGGAGCTGTTTTTT	CASSKVLREGQRNTGELFF
TRBD1	TRBJ1-2	TRBV6-1	-	TGTGCCAGCAGTGAATTAGGAGGGGGCTACTATGGCTACACCTTC	CASSELGGGYYGYTF
-	TRBJ2-7	TRBV18	-	TGTGCCAGCTCACCCCGGCAGGGGTATTCCTACGAGCAGTACTTC	CASSPRQGYSYEQYF
-	TRBJ2-2	TRBV7-3	-	TGTGCCAGCAGCTTGGGGCCTCCGAACACCGGGGAGCTGTTTTTT	CASSLGPPNTGELFF
-	TRBJ1-2	TRBV13	-	TGTGCCAGCAGCCAAGGACCTGGAGGAAACGGCTACACCTTC	CASSQGPGGNGYTF
-	TRBJ1-1	TRBV30	few	TGTGCCTGGAAGCTGAACACTGAAGCTTTCTTT	CAWKLNTEAFF
-	TRBJ2-5	TRBV7-9	-	TGTGCCAGCAGCTTAGGGCAGGGGCTCGGCCAAGAGACCCAGTACTTC	CASSLGQGLGQETQYF
TRBD2	TRBJ2-5	TRBV11-3	-	TGTGCCAGCAGCCTCGAGAACCCGACTAGCGGGCAAGAGACCCAGTACTTC	CASSLENPTSGQETQYF
-	TRBJ2-1	TRBV6-5	many	TGTGCCGTTTCAGGAGGGGAGGCCTACAATGAGCAGTTCTTC	CAVSGGEAYNEQFF
-	TRBJ2-5	TRBV27	-	TGTGCCAGCAGCCTAGTTATAGGCGTGGAGACCCAGTACTTC	CASSLVIGVETQYF
TRBD1	TRBJ2-1	TRBV7-9	-	TGTGCCAGCAGCTCCCGACAGGGTAGCCACAATGAGCAGTTCTTC	CASSSRQGSHNEQFF
TRBD1	TRBJ1-5	TRBV18	-	TGTGCCAGCTCACCACAGGGACAGATCAATCAGCCCCAGCATTTT	CASSPQGQINQPQHF
-	TRBJ2-1	TRBV4-2	-	TGTGCCAGCAGCCAAGTCGCAGGACTAATCGGAGGAGTGCAGTTCTTC	CASSQVAGLIGGVQFF
TRBD2	TRBJ2-5	TRBV5-6	-	TGTGCCAGCAGCTTGCGCACTAGCGGGGGGCTGTACCAAGAGACCCAGTACTTC	CASSLRTSGGLYQETQYF
-	TRBJ1-3	TRBV29-1	-	TGCAGCGTCCTAATGACAGATCCACTCTCTGGAAACACCATATATTTT	CSVLMTDPLSGNTIYF
-	TRBJ2-2	TRBV4-2	-	TGTGCCAGCAGCCAAGTCACGGTAGACACCGGGGAGCTGTTTTTT	CASSQVTVDTGELFF
TRBD1	TRBJ1-6	TRBV30	-	TGTGCCTGGAGTGTAGGGGGGACAGGGGGCTCACCCCTCCACTTT	CAWSVGGTGGSPLHF
-	TRBJ2-7	TRBV7-8	-	TGTGCCAGCAGCTTAGCTCAGGGTAGCAGTGGCTACGAGCAGTACTTC	CASSLAQGSSGYEQYF
TRBD1	TRBJ2-7	TRBV6-5	-	TGTGCCAGCAGCCAACAGGGGGCGAAATACGAGCAGTACTTC	CASSQQGAKYEQYF
TRBD1	TRBJ2-7	TRBV3-1/TRBV3-2	-	TGTGCCAGCAGCCAATCTGCGACAGGGACGTACTTC	CASSQSATGTYF
-	TRBJ1-2	TRBV27	-	TGTGCCAGCAGTTCGGGACTGTTCGCTGGCTACACCTTC	CASSSGLFAGYTF
TRBD1	TRBJ1-2	TRBV18	-	TGTGCCAGCTCACTCCTCCGGGACAGGGGTTATGGCTACACCTTC	CASSLLRDRGYGYTF
-	TRBJ1-2	TRBV7-2	-	TGTGCCAGCAGCCCCGGGGAGGGAGGTTACTATGGCTACACCTTC	CASSPGEGGYYGYTF
-	TRBJ1-3	TRBV29-1	-	TGCAGCGGCGTATCTGGAAACACCATATATTTT	CSGVSGNTIYF
TRBD1	TRBJ2-3	TRBV30	-	TGTGCCTCATTCAGGGGGCGATCTACGCAGTATTTT	CASFRGRSTQYF
-	TRBJ1-4	TRBV7-9	-	TGTGCCAGCAGCCTCCGGGACACTGCTAATGAAAAACTGTTTTTT	CASSLRDTANEKLFF
TRBD1	TRBJ2-2	TRBV6-5	once	TGTGCCAGCGCTGGGACAGGGAGTATCAGGGAGCTGTTTTTT	CASAGTGSIRELFF
-	TRBJ2-7	TRBV7-8	-	TGTGCCAGCAGCTCTACAGGGGGGGACTACGAGCAGTACTTC	CASSSTGGDYEQYF
TRBD1	TRBJ1-1	TRBV28	few	TGTGCCAGCAGTTCCCCGGACAGGGTCGCTTTCTTT	CASSSPDRVAFF
TRBD2	TRBJ2-1	TRBV28	few	TGTGCCAGCAGTTCCCAAATAGCGGGAGCCTACAATGAGCAGTTCTTC	CASSSQIAGAYNEQFF
TRBD1	TRBJ2-7	TRBV15	-	TGTGCCACCAGCAGGAGGACAGGGAGTTACGAGCAGTACTTC	CATSRRTGSYEQYF
-	TRBJ2-2	TRBV9	-	TGTGCCAGCAGCGTAGGGCTCTCGAACACCGGGGAGCTGTTTTTT	CASSVGLSNTGELFF
TRBD1	TRBJ1-1	TRBV7-8	-	TGTGCCAGCAGCTTAGAGGGACAGGTTCACACTGAAGCTTTCTTT	CASSLEGQVHTEAFF
TRBD1	TRBJ2-2	TRBV7-9	few	TGTGCCAGCAGCTTAGCGCGAGGACAGGGGCCCGGGGAGCTGTTTTTT	CASSLARGQGPGELFF
-	TRBJ2-2	TRBV4-3	-	TGCGCCAGCAGCGGAGCGGGTGTTTCGAGAGGCACCGGGGAGCTGTTTTTT	CASSGAGVSRGTGELFF
TRBD2	TRBJ2-3	TRBV3-1/TRBV3-2	-	TGTGCCAGCAGCCAATCGAGGACTAGCGGGGGGACTCAATTT	CASSQSRTSGGTQF
-	TRBJ1-1	TRBV15	few	TGTGCCACCAGCAGCCAAGTTGTAGGGGACACTGAAGCTTTCTTT	CATSSQVVGDTEAFF
-	TRBJ1-2	TRBV6-1	few	TGTGCCAGCAGTGAAGATCGCGGACTCTATGGCTACACCTTC	CASSEDRGLYGYTF
TRBD2	TRBJ2-7	TRBV3-1/TRBV3-2	-	TGTGCCAGCAGCAAACTAGCGGGGTCCTACGAGCAGTACTTC	CASSKLAGSYEQYF
TRBD2	TRBJ2-1	TRBV2	-	TGTGCCAGCAGTGAGATGCGGGGGGCGTATGACAATGAGCAGTTCTTC	CASSEMRGAYDNEQFF
-	TRBJ1-5	TRBV7-2	few	TGTGCCAGCAGCCCGCAGGGCGGAAATCAGCCCCAGCATTTT	CASSPQGGNQPQHF
TRBD2	TRBJ2-5	TRBV5-6	-	TGTGCCAGCAGCTTAGGGGCTAGCGGGTCTGAAGAGACCCAGTACTTC	CASSLGASGSEETQYF
-	TRBJ2-4	TRBV27	-	TGTGCCAGCAGTTTAACAGGGCGAGCCAAAAACATTCAGTACTTC	CASSLTGRAKNIQYF
TRBD2	TRBJ2-3	TRBV4-2	-	TGTGCCAGCAGCCAAGTCCGGGACTACACAGATACGCAGTATTTT	CASSQVRDYTDTQYF
-	TRBJ1-2	TRBV7-2	-	TGTGCCAGCAGTTCAATGGCGCGGGAGGGCTATGGCTACACCTTC	CASSSMAREGYGYTF
-	TRBJ1-2	TRBV25-1	many	TGTGCCAGCAGTGAATCGGAGGGTGGCTATGGCTACACCTTC	CASSESEGGYGYTF
-	TRBJ1-6	TRBV11-2	-	TGTGCCAGCAGCTTAGCATATTCACCCCTCCACTTT	CASSLAYSPLHF
-	TRBJ1-5	TRBV6-1	-	TGTGCCAGCAGTGAGTGGAGGAATCAGCCCCAGCATTTT	CASSEWRNQPQHF